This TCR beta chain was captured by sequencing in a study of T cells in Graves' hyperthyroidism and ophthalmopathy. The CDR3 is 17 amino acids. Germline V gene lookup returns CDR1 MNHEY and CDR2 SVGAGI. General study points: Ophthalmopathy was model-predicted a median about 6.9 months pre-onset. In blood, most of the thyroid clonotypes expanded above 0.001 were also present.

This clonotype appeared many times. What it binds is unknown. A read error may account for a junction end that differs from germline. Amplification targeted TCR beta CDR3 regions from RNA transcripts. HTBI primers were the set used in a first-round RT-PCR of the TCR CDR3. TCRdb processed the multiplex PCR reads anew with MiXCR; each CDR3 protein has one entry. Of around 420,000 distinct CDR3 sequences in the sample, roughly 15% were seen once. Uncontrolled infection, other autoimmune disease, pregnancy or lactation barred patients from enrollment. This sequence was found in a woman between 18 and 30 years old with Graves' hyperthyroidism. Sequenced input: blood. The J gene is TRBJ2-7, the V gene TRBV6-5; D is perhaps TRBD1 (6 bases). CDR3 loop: CASSYAAGDRKYYVQYF. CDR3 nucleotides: TGTGCCAGCAGTTACGCGGCAGGGGATAGAAAATACTACGTGCAGTACTTC.